The 30 T cell receptor beta chains in this list originate from one sample, sequenced in a study of type 1 regulatory T cells (dated by TCRdb to the early 2020s). The sequencer listed for this sample is Illumina MiSeq. TCRdb redid the processing of the public reads, applying fastp at Q25 and MiXCR, and retained in-frame beta chains. Each entry merges the rows of one CDR3 protein and shows their most common DNA and genes. A total of under 20,000 distinct CDR3 sequences appear in this sample, about 10% of them only once. The ten largest clones capture 2.5% to 3% of the sample. The material sequenced was CD4+ T cells, either the whole sample or a sorted fraction (not recorded which). The receptor source for this set is a human donor in good health.

This clonotype has a count of ten or more. The chain joins TRBV4-2 to TRBJ2-1; no firm D call. Germline V gene sequence: CDR1 LGHNA, CDR2 YNFKEQ. There are 14 residues in the CDR3. The V end was cut by 2 bases, the J end by 3 bases, with 8 bases between. The CDR3 spells CASSQRSDYNEQFF. In nucleotides, the CDR3 is TGTGCCAGCAGCCAAAGGAGCGACTACAATGAGCAGTTCTTC.

This clonotype was counted many times. The V and J genes are TRBV7-9 and TRBJ1-2; D remains ambiguous. CDR3 length: 14 amino acids. CDR1 is SEHNR and CDR2 is FQNEAQ in the germline V gene (reference sequence). V lost 5 bases and J 7 bases, leaving 17 bases between the germline ends. The CDR3 nucleotides are TGTGCCAGCAGCCACCCGTTCGGGGATGGTGGCTACACCTTC. Protein: CASSHPFGDGGYTF.

Relative to its sample, this clonotype is medium-sized. This chain joins TRBV28 and TRBJ2-2; the match to TRBD2 covers 7 bases. Germline CDR1 MDHEN, CDR2 SYDVKM. V shed 7 bases, J shed 4 bases, and the junction held 3 bases outside the gene matches. This CDR3 is built from 13 residues. The CDR3 spells CASIWGGTGELFF. CDR3 DNA sequence: TGTGCCAGCATCTGGGGGGGCACCGGGGAGCTGTTTTTT.

On this clonotype: Since a much larger clone is just one base distant, this may be a read error. The chain recombines TRBV5-1 with TRBJ2-2; D uncertain. The V gene's germline CDR1 is SGHRS and CDR2 YFSETQ. The CDR3 sequence is 14 residues long. The CDR3 DNA reads TGCACCAGCATGATCAGAACGAGCACCGGGGAGCTGTTTTTT. Its protein is CTSMIRTSTGELFF.

Comment on this clonotype: At one end, the junction sequence differs from germline, possibly due to a read error. The chain joins TRBV15 to TRBJ2-5, with TRBD2 matching 11 bases. CDR1 is LNHNV, CDR2 YYDKDF, per germline (reference sequence). The CDR3 has 14 residues. Here the CDR3 DNA reads TGTGCCACCAGCGCCGGGACTAGCGGTGATGGGGGCTTCTTC. This gives the protein CATSAGTSGDGGFF. Variable domain in full (rest from reference TRBV15 and TRBJ2-5): DAMVIQNPRYQVTQFGKPVTLSCSQTLNHNVMYWYQQKSSQAPKLLFHYYDKDFNNEADTPDNFQSRRPNTSFCFLDIRSPGLGDTAMYLCATSAGTSGDGGFFGPGTRLLVL.

This clonotype has a handful of counts. V gene TRBV3-1 combines with J gene TRBJ2-1; D may match TRBD1 or TRBD2 (5 bases each). The CDR3 is made up of 18 amino acids. Trimming took 1 base from V and 5 from J, leaving 21 bases between them. Germline V gene sequence: CDR1 LGHDT, CDR2 YNNKEL (reference sequence). DNA for the CDR3: TGTGCCAGCAGCCAAGTTGGGGGTAGGTCTACCGCTAACAATGAGCAGTTCTTC. Translating gives CASSQVGGRSTANNEQFF.

In its sample, this clonotype is medium-sized. The chain carries TRBV5-1 and TRBJ2-7; 8 bases fit TRBD1. The CDR3 spans 16 residues. J lost 0 bases, V lost 2 bases, and 7 bases had no gene match. The V gene's germline CDR1 is SGHRS and CDR2 YFSETQ. The CDR3 spells CASSLGTGKSSYEQYF. CDR3 in DNA: TGCGCCAGCAGCTTAGGGACAGGCAAAAGCTCCTACGAGCAGTACTTC.

The sample holds a few counts of this clonotype. This chain links TRBV5-1 with TRBJ2-1, with D possibly TRBD2 on 6 matching bases. The CDR3 loop spans 16 amino acids. The germline CDR1 and CDR2 sequences are SGHRS and YFSETQ. Trimming pared 2 bases from V and 5 bases from J, leaving 17 bases between. CDR3 sequence reads: CASSLIEGGLHNEQFF. In DNA form, the CDR3 reads TGCGCCAGCAGCTTAATCGAGGGAGGTTTGCACAATGAGCAGTTCTTC.

The gene calls are TRBV19 and TRBJ2-7; 7 nucleotides match TRBD2. Germline V lookup: CDR1 LNHDA, CDR2 SQIVND (reference sequence). Germline trimming cut 5 bases from V and 3 bases from J; bases unmatched to any gene: 7. The CDR3 contains 14 residues. The CDR3 protein is CASSGRLANYEQYF. CDR3 DNA sequence: TGTGCCAGTAGTGGACGACTAGCAAACTACGAGCAGTACTTC.

The J gene is TRBJ2-2, the V gene TRBV7-3; 10 nucleotides line up with TRBD2. Per the germline V gene, CDR1 is SGHTA and CDR2 is FQGTGA. V was pared by 2 bases and J by 6 bases, with 9 bases of the junction left unmatched. This CDR3 spans 17 amino acids. The CDR3 nucleotides are TGTGCCAGCAGCTTATCAAGCGGGAGGGCCAACGCCGGGGAGCTGTTTTTT. Translated: CASSLSSGRANAGELFF.

This clonotype has at least ten counts. The chain employs TRBV9 and TRBJ2-5, with 8 bases identical to TRBD1. With V trimmed by 4 bases and J by 7 bases, 9 bases remained unmatched. The CDR3 contains 14 residues. Germline CDR1 SGDLS, CDR2 YYNGEE. The CDR3 nucleotides are TGTGCCAGCAGCACAGGACAGGGATTGGGGACCCAGTACTTC. It yields the protein CASSTGQGLGTQYF.

This clonotype was picked up many times. This sequence joins TRBV20-1 and TRBJ2-7; 7 bases align to TRBD1. The CDR3 runs to 14 residues. The junction had 5 bases not matched to a gene; V was cut back by 1 base and J by 2 bases. The germline V gene encodes CDR1 DFQATT and CDR2 SNEGSKA (reference sequence). The CDR3 spells CSARADRYPYEQYF. The CDR3 DNA reads TGCAGTGCTAGAGCGGACAGGTATCCCTACGAGCAGTACTTC.

This clonotype appeared many times. The CDR3 coding sequence is TGTGCCTGGAGATCAATTACCTATAATTCACCCCTCCACTTT. This codes for CAWRSITYNSPLHF. V and J are TRBV30 and TRBJ1-6; D is unclear. Between the trimmed V and J ends, which lost 3 bases and 2 bases, there was a span of 8 bases. CDR1 is GTSNPN, CDR2 SVGIG, per germline (reference sequence). The CDR3 contains 14 residues.

The chain carries TRBV5-1 and TRBJ2-1; D may correspond to TRBD1 or TRBD2 (6 bases each). Germline lookup yields CDR1 SGHRS and CDR2 YFSETQ. V dropped 0 bases and J dropped 8 bases, with 15 bases sitting between them. The CDR3 sequence is 15 residues long. The CDR3: CASSLEGGKTHEQFF. In nucleotides, the CDR3 is TGCGCCAGCAGCTTGGAGGGGGGAAAGACGCATGAGCAGTTCTTC.

CDR3 nucleotides: TGTGCCAGCAGCTTAGTCTCGGTGAGGGCCACCTACGAGCAGTACTTC. It encodes CASSLVSVRATYEQYF. The chain uses TRBV7-9 and TRBJ2-7, with TRBD2 as a possible D gene (5 bases). Germline V gene lookup returns CDR1 SEHNR and CDR2 FQNEAQ (reference sequence). CDR3 length: 16 amino acids. The V end was cut by 1 base, the J end by 2 bases, with 15 bases between.

This clonotype was counted at least ten times. The chain combines TRBV7-9 with TRBJ2-2; 9 bases agree with TRBD2. The CDR3 covers 15 residues. Germline loops: CDR1 SEHNR, CDR2 FQNEAQ (reference sequence). Trimming cost V 6 bases and J 6 bases; bases outside gene matches: 8. The CDR3 protein is CASRAKAGGAGELFF. The CDR3 DNA reads as TGTGCCAGCAGGGCCAAAGCGGGAGGAGCCGGGGAGCTGTTTTTT.

The V call is TRBV18, the J call TRBJ1-1, with 7 bases fitting TRBD1. Germline CDR1 and CDR2: KGHSH and LQKENI. V trimming: 6 bases; J trimming: 5 bases; junction bases outside the gene matches: 9. This CDR3 comprises 14 residues. In DNA, the CDR3 is TGTGCCAGCTCGCTGCAGGGGGTAGGGACTGAAGCTTTCTTT. This encodes CASSLQGVGTEAFF.

This clonotype was picked up many times. The chain has TRBV20-1 and TRBJ2-4; 8 positions match TRBD2. V gave up 4 bases and J gave up 10 bases; unmatched junction bases: 15. This CDR3 has 15 residues. The V gene's germline CDR1 is DFQATT and CDR2 SNEGSKA (reference sequence). CDR3 in amino acids: CSAMGETSALLIQYF. The CDR3 nucleotides read TGCAGTGCTATGGGTGAGACTAGCGCTCTTCTAATTCAGTACTTC.

Note on this clonotype: A junction end diverges from the germline sequence, so it may reflect a read error. The rearrangement joins TRBV27 to TRBJ2-1; a weak D match, TRBD2 (5 bases). The germline V gene encodes CDR1 MNHEY and CDR2 SMNVEV (reference sequence). CDR3 length: 15 amino acids. The chain's CDR3 is CANSWSGDSYNEQFF. The CDR3 DNA reads as TGTGCCAACAGTTGGAGCGGAGACTCCTACAATGAGCAGTTCTTC.

On this clonotype itself: One base away lies a much larger clone, so this may be a sequencing read error. The rearrangement uses TRBV20-1 and TRBJ2-1; 8 bases align to TRBD2. Germline CDR1 DFQATT, CDR2 SNEGSKA (reference sequence). The length of the CDR3 is 12 residues. In nucleotides, the CDR3 is TGCAGTGTCTGGGCGGGAGGAGATGAGCAGCTCTTC. Residues: CSVWAGGDEQLF.

About this clonotype itself: Being one base from a much bigger clone, this may be a read error. The chain uses TRBV3-1 and TRBJ1-1; D gene uncertain. This CDR3 has 13 amino acids. Germline-derived CDR1 and CDR2 are LGHDT and YNNKEL (reference sequence). The CDR3 nucleotides read TGTGCCAGCAACCAACACACGAGAACAGAAGCTTTCTTT. Protein sequence: CASNQHTRTEAFF.

This clonotype was picked up many times. V usage is TRBV10-3 and J usage is TRBJ2-7; D is possibly TRBD2 (5 bases). Germline CDR1 is ENHRY and CDR2 is SYGVKD. Trimming pared 3 bases from V and 0 bases from J, leaving 9 bases between. The length of the CDR3 is 14 residues. CDR3 residues: CAISDSTSSYEQYF. The CDR3 nucleotides read TGTGCCATCAGTGATTCTACTAGCTCCTACGAGCAGTACTTC.

The chain recombines TRBV7-6 with TRBJ2-3, with 8 bases identical to TRBD1. Germline V gene lookup returns CDR1 SGHVS and CDR2 FNYEAQ. The CDR3 consists of 16 residues. V lost 3 bases to trimming and J lost 2 bases; unmatched junction nucleotides: 7. The CDR3 here is CASSLSGGSPTDTQYF. CDR3 coding DNA: TGTGCCAGCAGCTTGTCAGGGGGCTCCCCCACAGATACGCAGTATTTT.

This clonotype was observed a handful of times. This chain links TRBV6-5 with TRBJ2-7; TRBD2 aligns across 15 bases. The J segment lost 5 bases and the V segment lost 5 bases, leaving 7 bases of the junction unmatched. CDR3 length: 16 residues. Germline CDR1 reads MNHEY; CDR2 reads SVGAGI. The CDR3 DNA reads TGTGCCAGCAGTCCCTTGGGACTAGCGGGAGGAAACGAGCAGTACTTC. Translating gives CASSPLGLAGGNEQYF.

The rearrangement joins TRBV7-9 to TRBJ2-3; a weak D match, TRBD1 (5 bases). Germline loops: CDR1 SEHNR, CDR2 FQNEAQ (reference sequence). V was shortened by 7 bases and J by 1 base, with 9 bases between the two germline ends. The CDR3 covers 13 residues. The CDR3 sequence: CASTKQGTDTQYF. CDR3 bases: TGTGCCAGCACCAAACAGGGCACAGATACGCAGTATTTT.

This clonotype occurred many times. V usage is TRBV29-1 and J usage is TRBJ2-7, with TRBD1 matching over 12 bases. With 4 bases clipped from V and 3 bases from J, the junction kept 7 bases outside the gene matches. The CDR3 is made up of 15 amino acids. Germline CDR1 is SQVTM and CDR2 is ANQGSEA. Here the CDR3 DNA reads TGCAGCGTTGCCCTAGGGACAGGGGGCCTCTACGAGCAGTACTTC. As protein: CSVALGTGGLYEQYF.

This clonotype was seen repeatedly, ten times or more. The chain's CDR3 is CSVVPTSGYDEQYF. Here the CDR3 DNA reads TGCAGCGTTGTACCGACTAGCGGGTACGACGAGCAGTACTTC. The V gene is TRBV29-1, the J gene TRBJ2-7; 10 bases are a match to TRBD2. The CDR3 has 14 residues. Trimming removed 4 bases from V and 5 bases from J; junction bases left unmatched: 8. Germline V gene lookup returns CDR1 SQVTM and CDR2 ANQGSEA.

This sequence joins TRBV4-1 and TRBJ2-7; 8 bases line up with TRBD1. From germline, CDR1 is MGHRA and CDR2 YSYEKL. Trimming at V came to 5 bases and at J to 9 bases, leaving 9 bases not matched to a gene. This CDR3 contains 13 residues. The CDR3 coding sequence is TGCGCCAGCAGCACGGACAGGGTCTCTCCGCAGTACTTC. Amino acids: CASSTDRVSPQYF.

This clonotype was found a few times. This chain uses TRBV7-2 with TRBJ2-2, with D perhaps matching TRBD1 (5 bases). Germline V CDR1 and CDR2: SGHTA, FQGNSA. The length of the CDR3 is 15 residues. With 0 bases removed from V and 3 bases from J, the gap between germline ends came to 8 bases. Written as DNA, the CDR3 is TGTGCCAGCAGCTTAGCCAGGGCTCACACCGGGGAGCTGTTTTTT. It encodes CASSLARAHTGELFF.

This clonotype showed up many times. The chain uses TRBV4-1 and TRBJ2-2; TRBD2 matches 10 bases. CDR1 and CDR2 from the germline V gene are MGHRA and YSYEKL. The CDR3 has 17 amino acids. J lost 0 bases, V lost 1 base, and 2 bases had no gene match. The CDR3: CASSQVTSGANTGELFF. The CDR3 DNA follows: TGCGCCAGCAGCCAAGTCACTAGCGGGGCGAACACCGGGGAGCTGTTTTTT.